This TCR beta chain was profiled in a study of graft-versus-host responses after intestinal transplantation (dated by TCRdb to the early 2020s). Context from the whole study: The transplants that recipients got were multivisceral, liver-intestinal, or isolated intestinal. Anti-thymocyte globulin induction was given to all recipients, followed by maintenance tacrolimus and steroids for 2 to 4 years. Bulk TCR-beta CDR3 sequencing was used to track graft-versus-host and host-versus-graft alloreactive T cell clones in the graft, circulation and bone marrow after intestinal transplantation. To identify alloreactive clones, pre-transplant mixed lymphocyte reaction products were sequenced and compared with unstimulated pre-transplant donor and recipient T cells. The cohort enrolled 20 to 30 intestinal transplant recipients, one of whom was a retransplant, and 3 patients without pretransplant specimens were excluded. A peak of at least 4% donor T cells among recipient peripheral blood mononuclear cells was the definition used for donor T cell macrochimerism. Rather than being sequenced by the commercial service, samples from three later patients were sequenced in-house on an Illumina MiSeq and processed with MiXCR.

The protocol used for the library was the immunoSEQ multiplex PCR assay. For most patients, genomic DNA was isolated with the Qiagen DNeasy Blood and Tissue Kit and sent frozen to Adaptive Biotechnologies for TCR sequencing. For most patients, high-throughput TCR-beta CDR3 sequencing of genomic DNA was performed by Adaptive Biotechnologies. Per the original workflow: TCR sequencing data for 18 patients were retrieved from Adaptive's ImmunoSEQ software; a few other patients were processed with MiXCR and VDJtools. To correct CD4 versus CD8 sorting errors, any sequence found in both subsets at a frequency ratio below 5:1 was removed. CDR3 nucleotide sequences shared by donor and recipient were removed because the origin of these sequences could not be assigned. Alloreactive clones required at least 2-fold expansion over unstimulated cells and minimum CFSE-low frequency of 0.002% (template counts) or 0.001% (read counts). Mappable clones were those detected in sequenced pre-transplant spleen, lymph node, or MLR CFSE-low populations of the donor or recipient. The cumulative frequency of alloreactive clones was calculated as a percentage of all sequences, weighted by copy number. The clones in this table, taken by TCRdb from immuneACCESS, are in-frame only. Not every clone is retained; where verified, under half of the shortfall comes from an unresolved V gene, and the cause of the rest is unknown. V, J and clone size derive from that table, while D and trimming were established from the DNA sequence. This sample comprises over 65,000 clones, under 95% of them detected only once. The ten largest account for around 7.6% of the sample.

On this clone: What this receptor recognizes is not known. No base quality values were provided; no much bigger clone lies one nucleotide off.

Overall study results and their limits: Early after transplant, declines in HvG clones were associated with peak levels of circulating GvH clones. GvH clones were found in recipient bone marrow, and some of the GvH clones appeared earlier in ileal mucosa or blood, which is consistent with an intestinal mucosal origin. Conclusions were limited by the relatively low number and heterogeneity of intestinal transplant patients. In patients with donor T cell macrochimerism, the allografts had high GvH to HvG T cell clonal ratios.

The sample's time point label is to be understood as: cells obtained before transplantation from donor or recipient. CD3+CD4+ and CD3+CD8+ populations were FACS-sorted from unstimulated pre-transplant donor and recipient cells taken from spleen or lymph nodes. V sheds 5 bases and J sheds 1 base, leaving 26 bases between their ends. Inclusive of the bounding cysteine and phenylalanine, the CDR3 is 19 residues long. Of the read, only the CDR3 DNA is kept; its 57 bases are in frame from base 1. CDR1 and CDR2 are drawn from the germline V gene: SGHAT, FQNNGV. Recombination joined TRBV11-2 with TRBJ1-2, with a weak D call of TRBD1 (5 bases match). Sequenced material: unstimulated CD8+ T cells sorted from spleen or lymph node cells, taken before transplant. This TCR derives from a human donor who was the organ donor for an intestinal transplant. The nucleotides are TGTGCCAGCAGCAATACACTATCCGGGACCTGGGCCCTTAACTATGGCTACACCTTC. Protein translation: CASSNTLSGTWALNYGYTF.